Listed here are 19 T cell receptor beta chains from one sample, sequenced in a study of blood T cell repertoires in COVID-19. Here immunoSEQ multiplex PCR was the method, and the copy in TCRdb shows in-frame clones only, minus some. The sample consists of around 140,000 clones, around 82% of them appearing once. Sequences were obtained from peripheral blood. The source is a woman aged 60 to 75 with acute or convalescent COVID-19.

The chain employs TRBV6-5 and TRBJ2-2, with TRBD1 as a possible D gene (6 bases). The V end lost 5 bases, the J end lost 6 bases, and 13 bases lay between the germline ends. CDR1 is MNHEY and CDR2 is SVGAGI in the germline V gene. This CDR3 region has 14 residues. DNA of the CDR3: TGTGCCAGCAGTCCCTGGGGGCCGGCCGGGGAGCTGTTTTTT. This encodes CASSPWGPAGELFF.

For the CDR3, the DNA is TGTGCCTGGAGCGGCAGGGCCCGTGAAAAACTGTTTTTT. It yields the protein CAWSGRAREKLFF. V and J are TRBV30 and TRBJ1-4, with D tentatively TRBD1 (5 bases). Germline CDR1 is GTSNPN and CDR2 is SVGIG (reference sequence). V gave up 3 bases and J gave up 7 bases, with 12 bases separating them. This CDR3 is 13 amino acids long.

The chain has TRBV7-9 and TRBJ1-2; 7 nucleotides match TRBD1. The CDR3 consists of 13 residues. J gave up 4 bases and V 4 bases, and 3 bases lay outside the gene matches. Germline CDR1 reads SEHNR; CDR2 reads FQNEAQ (reference sequence). The CDR3 reads CASSSRQGYGYTF. CDR3 nucleotide sequence: TGTGCCAGCAGCTCCCGACAGGGCTATGGCTACACCTTC.

The chain combines TRBV2 with TRBJ1-6; D is uncertain. CDR1 SNHLY and CDR2 FYNNEI come from the germline V gene. The CDR3 length is 14 residues. V lost 5 bases, J lost 5 bases, and 10 bases lay in between. The CDR3 coding sequence is TGTGCCAGCAGTCTAGGCCAAAATAATTCACCCCTCCACTTT. This encodes CASSLGQNNSPLHF.

This rearrangement joins TRBV24-1 to TRBJ2-5, with TRBD1 matching over 8 bases. The CDR3 sequence is 16 residues long. The V segment lost 2 bases and the J segment 5 bases; nucleotides outside the gene matches: 9. Germline assignment: CDR1 KGHDR and CDR2 SFDVKD. CDR3 sequence (DNA): TGTGCCACCAGTGATTGGACAGGGCGGAGCGGGGAGACCCAGTACTTC. It is translated as CATSDWTGRSGETQYF.

The V call is TRBV28, the J call TRBJ1-3, with a tentative D call TRBD1 (6 bases). Germline values: CDR1 MDHEN, CDR2 SYDVKM. CDR3 size: 13 residues. Trimming cost V 5 bases and J 3 bases, with 8 bases left between them. Written as DNA, the CDR3 is TGTGCCAGCAGTCTCAGGGGTGGAAACACCATATATTTT. Translation gives CASSLRGGNTIYF.

The chain recombines TRBV19 with TRBJ2-5; 7 bases agree with TRBD1. Germline loops: CDR1 LNHDA, CDR2 SQIVND (reference sequence). Trimming removed 8 bases from V and 1 base from J; junction bases left unmatched: 4. The CDR3 is 13 residues long. CDR3 sequence (DNA): TGTGCCAGTGGTGGGACAGTCCAAGAGACCCAGTACTTC. It codes for CASGGTVQETQYF.

The rearrangement joins TRBV5-4 to TRBJ1-6; D uncertain. The germline V gene encodes CDR1 SGHNT and CDR2 YYREEE (reference sequence). Trimming cost V 2 bases and J 5 bases, with 14 bases left between them. The CDR3 loop spans 16 amino acids. DNA for the CDR3: TGTGCCAGCAGCTTAATATCGGGAGATAATAATTCACCCCTCCACTTT. It specifies CASSLISGDNNSPLHF.

This chain uses TRBV28 with TRBJ2-2, with D perhaps matching TRBD1 (6 bases). The germline V gene has CDR1 MDHEN and CDR2 SYDVKM. CDR3 length: 14 residues. With 8 bases removed from V and 6 bases from J, the gap between germline ends came to 16 bases. CDR3 amino acids: CASQGNREAGELFF. The CDR3 DNA reads TGTGCCAGCCAGGGAAACAGGGAAGCCGGGGAGCTGTTTTTT.

The table lists this clone with a count of one. V gene TRBV28 combines with J gene TRBJ2-3, with a weak D call TRBD2 (5 bases). CDR1 and CDR2 (germline): MDHEN, SYDVKM. V shed 8 bases and J shed 1 base, with 13 bases lying between them. The CDR3 length is 14 residues. DNA of the CDR3: TGTGCCAGCCACCTAGCCGCTCGCACAGATACGCAGTATTTT. As protein: CASHLAARTDTQYF.

The chain is built from TRBV11-2 and TRBJ2-2, with TRBD2 matching over 10 bases. The CDR3 runs 15 residues. Germline V gives CDR1 SGHAT, CDR2 FQNNGV. V shed 4 bases and J 6 bases; nucleotides not matched to a gene: 5. The CDR3 sequence: CASSSSGSRAGELFF. The DNA for the CDR3 is TGTGCCAGCAGCTCTAGCGGGAGTCGCGCCGGGGAGCTGTTTTTT.

CDR3 bases: TGTGCCAGCAGTGAGGAGGTTGTCCACGAGCAGTACTTC. It codes for CASSEEVVHEQYF. The chain has TRBV2 and TRBJ2-7; TRBD2 might be the D (5 bases). Trimming took off 3 bases at V and 5 bases at J, with 11 bases between the two ends. Germline V gene sequence: CDR1 SNHLY, CDR2 FYNNEI. The CDR3 loop spans 13 amino acids.

The chain has TRBV6-1 and TRBJ1-2; D unresolved. CDR3 length: 12 amino acids. V lost 3 bases to trimming and J lost 8 bases, with 10 bases between them. The germline CDR1 and CDR2 sequences are MNHNS and SASEGT. CDR3: CASSDVWRGYTF. The DNA of the CDR3 is TGTGCCAGCAGTGACGTTTGGAGGGGCTACACCTTC.

The chain employs TRBV29-1 and TRBJ2-1, with D tentatively TRBD2 (8 bases). The germline V gene has CDR1 SQVTM and CDR2 ANQGSEA. This CDR3 is built from 13 residues. V lost 5 bases and J 4 bases, leaving 12 bases between the germline ends. The CDR3 loop is CSVREGAYNEQFF. Written as DNA, the CDR3 is TGCAGCGTTCGGGAGGGGGCTTACAATGAGCAGTTCTTC.

This chain joins TRBV25-1 and TRBJ1-5; D unresolved. Germline lookup yields CDR1 MGHDK and CDR2 SYGVNS. V gave up 3 bases and J gave up 2 bases, with 2 bases separating them. CDR3 length: 12 amino acids. The CDR3 nucleotides read TGTGCCAGCAGTGACGGCAATCAGCCCCAGCATTTT. Translated: CASSDGNQPQHF.

The V call is TRBV28, the J call TRBJ1-6, with 8 bases fitting TRBD1. CDR3 length: 14 residues. The J segment lost 6 bases and the V segment lost 4 bases, leaving 2 bases of the junction unmatched. CDR1 is MDHEN, CDR2 SYDVKM, per germline. CDR3 DNA sequence: TGTGCCAGCAGTTCGACAGGGGTTAATTCACCCCTCCACTTT. This codes for CASSSTGVNSPLHF. The whole variable domain, remainder taken from reference TRBV28 and TRBJ1-6, is DVKVTQSSRYLVKRTGEKVFLECVQDMDHENMFWYRQDPGLGLRLIYFSYDVKMKEKGDIPEGYSVSREKKERFSLILESASTNQTSMYLCASSSTGVNSPLHFGNGTRLTVT.

V gene TRBV11-2 combines with J gene TRBJ2-5, with D unresolved. Germline V gene data show CDR1 as SGHAT and CDR2 as FQNNGV. This CDR3 has 12 residues. V shed 5 bases and J shed 7 bases, with 11 bases lying between them. The CDR3 DNA sequence: TGTGCCAGCAGCAGCATGCCATGGACCCAGTACTTC. It specifies CASSSMPWTQYF.

This clone was seen only once. This chain links TRBV28 with TRBJ2-2; D not certain. Trimming cost V 6 bases and J 5 bases, with 13 bases left between them. This CDR3 is 14 amino acids long. Germline V gene data show CDR1 as MDHEN and CDR2 as SYDVKM. CDR3 bases: TGTGCCAGCAGCCGGGTTTTTGAGACCGGGGAGCTGTTTTTT. Protein sequence: CASSRVFETGELFF.

The genes are TRBV27 and TRBJ2-1; D is possibly TRBD2 (5 bases). There are 14 residues in the CDR3. The V gene lost 3 bases and the J gene lost 4 bases, with 10 bases spanning the gap. The germline V gene has CDR1 MNHEY and CDR2 SMNVEV (reference sequence). In DNA, the CDR3 is TGTGCCAGCAGTTTCGGCGGGCCTTACAATGAGCAGTTCTTC. This encodes CASSFGGPYNEQFF.